This T cell receptor (beta chain) was identified in a study of neoadjuvant anti-PD-1 for oral cavity cancer. Overall study: Non-progressing patients received a fourth nivolumab dose near day 43, then surgery on days 50-56. Regarding the study as a whole: Pretreatment Treg/Th17 ratio correlated inversely with post-treatment tumor clonality. With a few patients per group, TCR findings need larger cohorts.

Time point specified: after neoadjuvant nivolumab, at surgical resection. CDR3 length: 16 amino acids. Germline trimming cut 2 bases from V and 3 bases from J; bases unmatched to any gene: 3. Germline loops: CDR1 MNHNS, CDR2 SASEGT. Most PBMC samples had approximately 470 ng input DNA in six replicates. Assay used: immunoSEQ multiplex PCR; TCRdb lists only in-frame clones, some missing. The sample lists some 70,000 clones; 70% to 90% were seen once. Concerning this clone: What it binds is unknown.

The specimen comprised PBMCs, sampled after nivolumab (anti-PD-1) treatment. This TCR derives from a person aged 35-79 years with oral cavity squamous cell carcinoma. V and J are TRBV6-1 and TRBJ2-4, with TRBD1 identical over 11 bases. In DNA form, the CDR3 reads TGTGCCAGCAGTGAAAGGACAGGGGGCGGCAAAAACATTCAGTACTTC. Amino acids: CASSERTGGGKNIQYF.